The subject of this entry is one T cell receptor beta chain. Its antigen is still unknown. TCRdb keeps only in-frame clones here, not all; method: immunoSEQ multiplex PCR. The table includes roughly 120,000 clones, 87% detected once. Germline CDR1 and CDR2: MGHRA and YSYEKL. The CDR3 contains 17 residues. V lost 3 bases and J lost 0, with 15 bases in between. This sample is drawn from a study of T cell responses to AZD1222 COVID-19 vaccine. Findings of the study overall: Increases in Spike-specific TCR breadth and depth were seen after two AZD1222 doses. A reported finding is that nearly half of spike-specific TCRs target unmutated variant regions. In all cases, repertoires were sampled only after the peak T cell response. The donor cohort was predominantly white British with a female majority, and clonal diversity may have been underestimated.

The source is an adult in good health. The rearrangement links TRBV4-1 to TRBJ1-3; D not certain. This sample comprised peripheral blood, obtained on day 0 of AZD1222 vaccination. CDR3 coding DNA: TGCGCCAGCAGCCAGGGCGTCTTTACTTACTCTGGAAACACCATATATTTT. The encoded protein is CASSQGVFTYSGNTIYF.